This T cell receptor (beta chain) is from a study of T cell responses to AZD1222 COVID-19 vaccine. Study findings and constraints: It should be noted that donors were predominantly white British and more often female, and clonal diversity was possibly underestimated. Compared with day 0, the breadth and depth of the Spike-specific TCR repertoire rose significantly after two doses of AZD1222. Reportedly, nearly half the spike-specific TCRs target unmutated variant regions.

About this clone itself: Antigen specificity is unknown.

TCRdb's copy holds only in-frame clones and misses some; the assay was immunoSEQ multiplex PCR. The repertoire holds roughly 44,000 clones, more than 80% seen once, with about 51% in the top ten. This CDR3 contains 13 residues. Germline CDR1 SGHAT, CDR2 FQNNGV. Trimming cost V 4 bases and J 4 bases, with 8 bases left between them. Source: peripheral blood, taken on day 0 of AZD1222 vaccination. The chain combines TRBV11-2 with TRBJ1-3, with D hard to call. This clonotype originated in an adult in good health. CDR3 loop: CASSSPGGNTIYF. As DNA, the CDR3 is TGTGCCAGCAGCTCTCCGGGGGGAAACACCATATATTTT.